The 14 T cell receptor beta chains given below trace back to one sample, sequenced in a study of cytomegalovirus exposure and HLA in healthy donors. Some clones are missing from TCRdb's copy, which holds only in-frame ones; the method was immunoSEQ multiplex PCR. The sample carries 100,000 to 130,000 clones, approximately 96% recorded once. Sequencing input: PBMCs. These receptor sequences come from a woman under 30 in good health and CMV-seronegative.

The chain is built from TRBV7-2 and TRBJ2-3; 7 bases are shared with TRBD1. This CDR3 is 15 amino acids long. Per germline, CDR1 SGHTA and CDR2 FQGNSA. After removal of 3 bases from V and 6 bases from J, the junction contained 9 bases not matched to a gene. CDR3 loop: CASSLGTDTSDTQYF. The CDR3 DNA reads TGTGCCAGCAGCTTGGGGACAGATACTTCCGATACGCAGTATTTT. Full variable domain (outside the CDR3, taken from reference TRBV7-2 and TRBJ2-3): GAGVSQSPSNKVTEKGKDVELRCDPISGHTALYWYRQSLGQGLEFLIYFQGNSAPDKSGLPSDRFSAERTGGSVSTLTIQRTQQEDSAVYLCASSLGTDTSDTQYFGPGTRLTVL.

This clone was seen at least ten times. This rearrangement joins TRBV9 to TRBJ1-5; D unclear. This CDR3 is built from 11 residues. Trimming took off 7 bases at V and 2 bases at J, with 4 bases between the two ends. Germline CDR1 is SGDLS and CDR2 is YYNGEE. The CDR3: CASGGNQPQHF. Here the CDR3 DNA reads TGTGCCAGCGGAGGCAATCAGCCCCAGCATTTT.

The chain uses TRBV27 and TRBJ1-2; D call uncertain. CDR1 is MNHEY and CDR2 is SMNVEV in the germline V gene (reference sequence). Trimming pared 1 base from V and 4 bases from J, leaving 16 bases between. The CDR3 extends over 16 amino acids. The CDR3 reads CASSLFSVPTSYGYTF. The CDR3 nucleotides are TGTGCCAGCAGTTTATTTTCAGTCCCCACCTCCTATGGCTACACCTTC.

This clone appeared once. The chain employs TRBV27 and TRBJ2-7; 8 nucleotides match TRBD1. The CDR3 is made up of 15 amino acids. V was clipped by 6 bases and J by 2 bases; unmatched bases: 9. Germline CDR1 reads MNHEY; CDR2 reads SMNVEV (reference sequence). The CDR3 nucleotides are TGTGCCAGCAGCCCCTCAGGGGGCGCGACCTACGAGCAGTACTTC. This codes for CASSPSGGATYEQYF.

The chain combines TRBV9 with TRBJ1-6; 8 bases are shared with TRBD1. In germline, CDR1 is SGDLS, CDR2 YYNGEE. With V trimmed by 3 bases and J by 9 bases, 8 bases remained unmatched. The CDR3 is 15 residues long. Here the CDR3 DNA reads TGTGCCAGCAGCGACCGGACAGGGAGGGGTTCACCCCTCCACTTT. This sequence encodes CASSDRTGRGSPLHF.

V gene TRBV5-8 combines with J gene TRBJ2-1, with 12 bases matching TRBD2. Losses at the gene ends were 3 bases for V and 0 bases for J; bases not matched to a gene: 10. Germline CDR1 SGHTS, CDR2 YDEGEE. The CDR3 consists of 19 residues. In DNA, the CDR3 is TGTGCCAGCAGCTCCGGACTAGCGGGGTCATTTAGCTCCTACAATGAGCAGTTCTTC. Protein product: CASSSGLAGSFSSYNEQFF.

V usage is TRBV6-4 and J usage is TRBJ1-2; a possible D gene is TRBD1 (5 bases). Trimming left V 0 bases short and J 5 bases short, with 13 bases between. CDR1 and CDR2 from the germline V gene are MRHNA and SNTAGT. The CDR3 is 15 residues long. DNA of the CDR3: TGTGCCAGCAGTGACTCGACAGACCAGATTTATGGCTACACCTTC. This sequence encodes CASSDSTDQIYGYTF.

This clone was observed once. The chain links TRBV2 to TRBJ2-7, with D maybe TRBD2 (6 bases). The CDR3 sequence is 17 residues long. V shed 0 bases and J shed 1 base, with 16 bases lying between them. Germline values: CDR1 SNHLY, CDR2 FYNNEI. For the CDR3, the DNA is TGTGCCAGCAGTGAAGCGGGCGGGACCAACCGTTCCTACGAGCAGTACTTC. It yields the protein CASSEAGGTNRSYEQYF. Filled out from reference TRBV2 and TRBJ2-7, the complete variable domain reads EPEVTQTPSHQVTQMGQEVILRCVPISNHLYFYWYRQILGQKVEFLVSFYNNEISEKSEIFDDQFSVERPDGSNFTLKIRSTKLEDSAMYFCASSEAGGTNRSYEQYFGPGTRLTVT.

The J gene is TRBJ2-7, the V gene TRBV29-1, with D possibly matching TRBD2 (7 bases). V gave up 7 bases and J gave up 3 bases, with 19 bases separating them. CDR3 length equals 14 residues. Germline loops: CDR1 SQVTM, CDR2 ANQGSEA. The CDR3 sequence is CSAGGAPGDYEQYF. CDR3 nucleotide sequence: TGCAGCGCTGGGGGGGCCCCAGGCGACTACGAGCAGTACTTC.

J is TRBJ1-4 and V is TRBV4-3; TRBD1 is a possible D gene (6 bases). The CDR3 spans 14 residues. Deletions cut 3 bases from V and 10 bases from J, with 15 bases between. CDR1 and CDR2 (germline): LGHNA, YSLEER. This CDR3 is CASSQGDTEGKLFF. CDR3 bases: TGCGCCAGCAGCCAGGGGGACACCGAAGGAAAACTGTTTTTT.

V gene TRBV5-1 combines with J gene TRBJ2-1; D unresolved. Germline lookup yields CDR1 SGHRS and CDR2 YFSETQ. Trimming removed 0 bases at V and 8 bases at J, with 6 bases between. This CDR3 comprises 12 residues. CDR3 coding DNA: TGCGCCAGCAGCTTGGGGGCCCATGAGCAGTTCTTC. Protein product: CASSLGAHEQFF.

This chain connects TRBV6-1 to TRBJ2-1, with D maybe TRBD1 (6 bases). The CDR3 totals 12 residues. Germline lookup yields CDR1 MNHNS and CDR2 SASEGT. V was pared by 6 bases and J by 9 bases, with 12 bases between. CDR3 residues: CASSGQGSEQFF. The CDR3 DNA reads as TGTGCCAGCAGCGGTCAGGGGTCTGAGCAGTTCTTC.

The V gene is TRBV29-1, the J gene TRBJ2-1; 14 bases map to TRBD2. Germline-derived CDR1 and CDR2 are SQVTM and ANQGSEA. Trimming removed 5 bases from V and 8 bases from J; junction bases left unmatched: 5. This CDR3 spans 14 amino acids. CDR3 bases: TGCAGCGTTAAGACTAGCGGGGGGGCGCATGAGCAGTTCTTC. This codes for CSVKTSGGAHEQFF.

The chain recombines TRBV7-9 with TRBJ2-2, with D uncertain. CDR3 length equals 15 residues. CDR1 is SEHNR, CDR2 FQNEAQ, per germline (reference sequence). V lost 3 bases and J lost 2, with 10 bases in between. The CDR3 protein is CASSFDQANTGELFF. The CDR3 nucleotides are TGTGCCAGCAGCTTTGACCAGGCCAACACCGGGGAGCTGTTTTTT.